This T cell receptor (beta chain) comes out of a study of T cells in Graves' hyperthyroidism and ophthalmopathy (dated by TCRdb to the late 2010s). Looking at the study overall: Peripheral blood was collected at initial diagnosis, before any treatment. A discovery cohort of roughly 100 patients, roughly 43 with Graves' ophthalmopathy and about 60 with stable Graves' hyperthyroidism, was used to find distinguishing TCR V-J signatures. Whether ophthalmopathy could be predicted prospectively was tested in an independent validation cohort made up of some 20 hyperthyroidism patients plus 17 patients who later progressed to ophthalmopathy. The paper reports TCR Vbeta CDR3 sequencing of roughly 140 peripheral blood samples: under 45 ophthalmopathy, 70 to 85 hyperthyroidism and approximately 17 progressor patients. In addition, the study compared T-cell repertoires in thyroid tissue and in blood from roughly 6 Graves' hyperthyroidism patients. Following sampling, methimazole starting at 30 mg daily was given to hyperthyroidism patients, and high-dose intravenous methylprednisolone was given to ophthalmopathy patients. The 75 to 100 discovery patients were divided at random into training and test sets in a 7:3 ratio.

What the work shows at the level of the full study, not this receptor alone: Sample size was not statistically predetermined, and blinding of investigators to group allocation was not performed. In validation, progression to ophthalmopathy was predicted by the model with roughly 69% sensitivity and 72% to 80% specificity, a median of 6.5 months before onset. Most expanded thyroid clonotypes (frequency above 0.001) were also detected in blood, a finding suggesting that blood repertoires may reflect thyroid immune responses. Ophthalmopathy was separated from stable hyperthyroidism by a 13 V-J signature model, with 87.88% sensitivity and approximately 81% specificity obtained in cross-validation and 80%/75% obtained in testing.

Ophthalmopathy patients had moderately to severely active disease, Clinical Activity Score of at least 3, NOSPECS grade of at least 4, and duration under 3 months. Patients with uncontrolled infections, other autoimmune diseases, pregnancy or lactation were excluded. Diagnoses relied on clinical symptoms, serum thyroxine and TRAb, thyroid ultrasound and orbital computed tomography. PBMCs were separated from 7.5 to 10 ml of fresh peripheral blood using Ficoll-Paque density gradient centrifugation. Total RNA was extracted with Trizol reagent, and quality was checked on an Agilent 2100 Bioanalyzer. The TCR beta CDR3 regions were amplified from RNA transcripts. The TCR CDR3 was subjected to a first round of RT-PCR using the HTBI primer set and the Qiagen OneStep RT-PCR kit. The libraries were constructed in a second round of multiplex PCR and then size-selected and purified. Paired-end sequencing of the libraries was performed with 100 bp reads on an Illumina HiSeq2000. Under the source paper's analysis protocol: SOAPnuke was used to process the raw data, throwing out any read that contained adapters or uncalled bases, had a mean Phred below 15, or lacked an exact constant-primer or identifier match. COPE v1.2.5 was used to merge high-quality paired reads, and clonotypes were defined as unique nucleotide sequences. MiTCR v1.1 was used to align the clonotypes against IMGT TRBV, TRBD and TRBJ reference segments. Only V-J combinations with frequency above 0.0001, covering about 99% of repertoires, were analysed. A TCS score was defined as the ratio between F50 (clonal expansion) and ExV (chaos), using BLOSUM62-based TCRdist between CDR3 peptides within each V-J. Welch's t-statistics and random forest reduced 500 to 650 V-J features to roughly 13, which were used in a naive Bayes classifier (R e1071). The raw public data were reprocessed by TCRdb itself: fastp quality trimming at Q25, MiXCR clonotype calling, in-frame beta chains only. When rows share a CDR3 protein, they turn into one entry using the most common DNA and genes. The V and J calls and clone size are TCRdb's, not the authors'. Present in this sample are a few hundred thousand distinct CDR3 sequences, roughly 15% of which were seen just once. The ten largest clonotypes hold approximately 19% of the sample.

This clonotype came up many times. No cognate antigen has been identified for it. Base qualities were left out, and no much larger clone turns up one base away. The CDR3, cysteine through phenylalanine, is 17 amino acids long. The retained sequence is limited to the CDR3, 51 bases, with the frame set at the first base. Sequences MNHNS (CDR1) and SASEGT (CDR2) are obtained from the germline V gene. V is cut by 11 bases and J by 1 base, and the space between the germline ends is 24 bases. The receptor's source is a woman aged 60-75 years with Graves' ophthalmopathy. Sequencing was carried out using blood. The rearrangement combines TRBV6-1 with TRBJ2-1; the D gene cannot be resolved reliably. In nucleotides, the sequence is TGTGCCGTCGCCCCTGGGAAGGGATTCCAGTCCTACAATGAGCAGTTCTTC. It is translated as CAVAPGKGFQSYNEQFF.